This T cell receptor beta chain was captured in a study of patients and donors after allogeneic stem cell transplantation (dated by TCRdb to 2019 to 2021). A note on this clonotype: What antigen it recognizes has not been identified. No qualities accompany the bases; no much larger clone lies one base away.

Library prep was done by RT-PCR. Sequencing instrument: NextSeq 550. The public reads were run again by TCRdb, first through fastp at Q25 and then through MiXCR, and only productive beta chains were kept. Every CDR3 protein is listed once, alongside the most common genes and DNA of its rows. This sample comprises roughly 250,000 distinct CDR3 sequences, roughly an eighth of them detected only once. The ten largest clones take up around a tenth of the sample. Spanning cysteine to phenylalanine, the CDR3 consists of 15 amino acids. Only CDR3 DNA is held: 45 bases, read in frame from base 1. V is cut by 4 bases and J by 5 bases, and the space between the germline ends is 14 bases. CDR1 is given as SNHLY and CDR2 as FYNNEI, both from the germline V gene.

The sample consisted of blood, either unsorted or a sorted T cell fraction (not recorded which). This TCR came from a human donor who was either an allogeneic HSCT recipient or a stem cell or donor lymphocyte infusion donor (not recorded which). It is not recorded whose cells these are; they may come from a transplant donor. This sequence uses TRBV2 and TRBJ1-4; a weak D assignment points to TRBD1 (5 bases agree). The DNA sequence is TGTGCCAGCAGTGGGCAGGGACGGAGCAATGAAAAACTGTTTTTT. Its amino acids are CASSGQGRSNEKLFF.